What follows are 26 T cell receptor beta chains derived from one specimen sequenced in a study of shared clonotypes between healthy human individuals. The repertoire was sequenced with immunoSEQ multiplex PCR; TCRdb's copy has only in-frame clones and lacks some. In the table there are some 790,000 clones, roughly 72% of which are singletons. The sample was memory CD4+ T cells sorted from blood. Subset here: CD45RA-negative fraction. Source of these receptors: a woman in her twenties or thirties in good health.

The chain couples TRBV4-2 to TRBJ2-5, with D perhaps matching TRBD2 (6 bases). V shed 1 base and J shed 0 bases, with 6 bases lying between them. The CDR3 runs 14 residues. Germline-derived CDR1 and CDR2 are LGHNA and YNFKEQ. The CDR3 spells CASSQGDYQETQYF. The CDR3 nucleotides are TGTGCCAGCAGCCAAGGGGACTACCAAGAGACCCAGTACTTC.

The chain uses TRBV7-2 and TRBJ1-4; the match to TRBD1 covers 8 bases. Losses at the gene ends were 1 base for V and 6 bases for J; bases not matched to a gene: 1. CDR3 length: 14 amino acids. Looked up from germline, CDR1 is SGHTA and CDR2 is FQGNSA. CDR3 sequence reads: CASSLETGDEKLFF. The CDR3 region has the DNA TGTGCCAGCAGCTTAGAGACAGGGGATGAAAAACTGTTTTTT.

With regard to this clone: At the DNA level, this CDR3 is encoded by other sequences in the same sample as well. The CDR3 sequence: CASSAGRGNEKLFF. Here the CDR3 DNA reads TGTGCCAGCAGTGCTGGGCGTGGGAATGAAAAACTGTTTTTT. The J gene is TRBJ1-4, the V gene TRBV2; D gene uncertain. Germline assignment: CDR1 SNHLY and CDR2 FYNNEI. With 4 bases removed from V and 5 bases from J, the gap between germline ends came to 11 bases. The CDR3 consists of 14 residues.

The rearrangement joins TRBV6-1 to TRBJ2-6; no firm D call. Germline V gene lookup returns CDR1 MNHNS and CDR2 SASEGT. With 2 bases removed from V and 0 bases from J, the gap between germline ends came to 8 bases. This CDR3 is 16 amino acids long. CDR3: CASSERVASGANVLTF. The CDR3 DNA reads TGTGCCAGCAGTGAAAGGGTGGCCTCTGGGGCCAACGTCCTGACTTTC.

The chain carries TRBV4-1 and TRBJ2-5; TRBD2 is a possible D gene (6 bases). V was shortened by 2 bases and J by 2 bases, with 15 bases between the two germline ends. The CDR3 is made up of 16 amino acids. Germline CDR1 reads MGHRA; CDR2 reads YSYEKL. CDR3 loop: CASSQRLGGLQETQYF. The CDR3 DNA reads TGCGCCAGCAGCCAAAGATTGGGGGGTCTACAAGAGACCCAGTACTTC.

This rearrangement joins TRBV5-1 to TRBJ2-1; D is possibly TRBD1 or TRBD2 (5 bases each). The germline V gene encodes CDR1 SGHRS and CDR2 YFSETQ. V gave up 3 bases and J gave up 10 bases, with 8 bases separating them. This CDR3 contains 11 residues. CDR3 loop: CASSWGSEQFF. The CDR3 region has the DNA TGCGCCAGCAGCTGGGGGTCAGAGCAGTTCTTC.

About this clone: Other DNA sequences from this sample encode an identical CDR3 as well. The V gene is TRBV11-2, the J gene TRBJ2-2; D is undetermined. The CDR3 runs 16 residues. The V and J ends lost 5 bases and 0 bases respectively, with 13 bases between them. Germline V gives CDR1 SGHAT, CDR2 FQNNGV. Written as DNA, the CDR3 is TGTGCCAGCAGCCTACGACCCCCCCCGAACACCGGGGAGCTGTTTTTT. It encodes CASSLRPPPNTGELFF. Based on the CDR3 plus reference TRBV11-2 and TRBJ2-2, the full variable domain is EAGVAQSPRYKIIEKRQSVAFWCNPISGHATLYWYQQILGQGPKLLIQFQNNGVVDDSQLPKDRFSAERLKGVDSTLKIQPAKLEDSAVYLCASSLRPPPNTGELFFGEGSRLTVL.

The chain carries TRBV7-8 and TRBJ1-4, with D possibly TRBD1 on 5 matching bases. V was clipped by 2 bases and J by 8 bases, with 15 bases between them. This CDR3 spans 15 amino acids. Per germline, CDR1 SGHVS and CDR2 FQNEAQ. The CDR3 loop reads CASSLLRQGREKLFF. In nucleotides, the CDR3 is TGTGCCAGCAGCTTACTCAGGCAGGGACGCGAAAAACTGTTTTTT.

The chain combines TRBV4-2 with TRBJ2-1; D is possibly TRBD2 (6 bases). V was pared by 1 base and J by 10 bases, with 17 bases between. Per the germline V gene, CDR1 is LGHNA and CDR2 is YNFKEQ. The CDR3 extends over 15 amino acids. DNA for the CDR3: TGTGCCAGCAGCCAAGGCAGCGGGCCCATGGTCGAGCAGTTCTTC. Protein product: CASSQGSGPMVEQFF.

This clone was found once. The chain links TRBV5-1 to TRBJ2-1; D may match TRBD1 or TRBD2 (7 bases each). V was clipped by 1 base and J by 8 bases, with 13 bases between them. Per the germline V gene, CDR1 is SGHRS and CDR2 is YFSETQ. The CDR3 totals 14 residues. The CDR3 sequence: CASSLFSGGDEQFF. The CDR3 DNA reads TGCGCCAGCAGCTTGTTCTCAGGGGGGGATGAGCAGTTCTTC.

V and J are TRBV7-2 and TRBJ2-7; 7 nucleotides line up with TRBD2. Looked up from germline, CDR1 is SGHTA and CDR2 is FQGNSA. Losses at the gene ends were 3 bases for V and 2 bases for J; bases not matched to a gene: 7. This CDR3 is 15 amino acids long. CDR3 in amino acids: CASSFSLAVTYEQYF. CDR3 nucleotide sequence: TGTGCCAGCAGCTTTTCCCTAGCGGTAACCTACGAGCAGTACTTC.

This clone was counted many times. This chain links TRBV13 with TRBJ1-2; D perhaps matches TRBD1 (5 bases). V dropped 3 bases and J dropped 6 bases, with 8 bases sitting between them. The CDR3 contains 12 residues. CDR1 and CDR2 (germline): PRHDT, FYEKMQ (reference sequence). The CDR3: CASSFRGDGYTF. CDR3 DNA sequence: TGTGCCAGCAGCTTCAGAGGGGATGGCTACACCTTC.

This clone was picked up many times. Other DNA sequences in this sample translate to the same CDR3. This sequence joins TRBV2 and TRBJ1-2; tentatively, D is TRBD1 (5 bases). In germline, CDR1 is SNHLY, CDR2 FYNNEI. The V end was cut by 2 bases, the J end by 1 base, with 8 bases between. CDR3 length: 14 residues. In nucleotides, the CDR3 is TGTGCCAGCAGTGAAAGGGGAAGTAACTATGGCTACACCTTC. Translating gives CASSERGSNYGYTF.

This clone has just one count. This chain connects TRBV28 to TRBJ1-2, with TRBD1 identical over 7 bases. V trimming: 6 bases; J trimming: 0 bases; junction bases outside the gene matches: 10. The CDR3 loop spans 16 amino acids. The germline V gene encodes CDR1 MDHEN and CDR2 SYDVKM. The CDR3 DNA reads TGTGCCAGCAGCTTTACAGGGGCCAGGGCTAACTATGGCTACACCTTC. Protein product: CASSFTGARANYGYTF.

Turning to this clone: A read error may produce the germline difference seen at one junction end. The chain recombines TRBV5-6 with TRBJ1-1; D is ambiguous. This CDR3 has 14 amino acids. Germline-derived CDR1 and CDR2 are SGHDT and YYEEEE. Written as DNA, the CDR3 is TGTGCCAGCAGCTCATTAGCGGGAAGTAGTCGCCGCGTCTTT. Residues: CASSSLAGSSRRVF.

This sequence joins TRBV18 and TRBJ1-3; D is ambiguous. Trimming cost V 0 bases and J 0 bases, with 6 bases left between them. Germline V gene lookup returns CDR1 KGHSH and CDR2 LQKENI. The CDR3 is 15 residues long. CDR3 nucleotide sequence: TGTGCCAGCTCACCACCGGTCGCCTCTGGAAACACCATATATTTT. Translation gives CASSPPVASGNTIYF.

Concerning this clone itself: This is likely an artifact of a read error, given a far larger clone one base away. Distinct nucleotide sequences in the sample also encode this CDR3. The chain employs TRBV7-9 and TRBJ2-3, with D perhaps TRBD2 (5 bases). Germline V lookup: CDR1 SEHNR, CDR2 FQNEAQ (reference sequence). The CDR3 extends over 13 amino acids. V lost 0 bases to trimming and J lost 4 bases, with 5 bases between them. CDR3 residues: CASSLAGADTQYF. As DNA, the CDR3 is TGTGCCAGCAGCTTAGCGGGAGCAGATACGCAGTATTTT.

As DNA, the CDR3 is TGTGCCAGCAGCCCCCTTGGGGGTCAAGAGACCCAGTACTTC. Protein product: CASSPLGGQETQYF. The V gene is TRBV14, the J gene TRBJ2-5; D could derive from TRBD1 or TRBD2 (5 bases each). The CDR3 totals 14 residues. With 4 bases removed from V and 2 bases from J, the gap between germline ends came to 11 bases. Looked up from germline, CDR1 is SGHDN and CDR2 is FVKESK.

Concerning this clone: The identical CDR3 is also encoded by other nucleotide sequences in the sample. The CDR3 is CASSPTANYGYTF. The CDR3 DNA follows: TGTGCCAGCTCACCGACAGCAAACTATGGCTACACCTTC. The chain recombines TRBV18 with TRBJ1-2; TRBD1 might be the D (5 bases). The CDR3 length is 13 residues. The germline CDR1 and CDR2 sequences are KGHSH and LQKENI. The ends were cut back, 3 bases at V and 2 bases at J, with 7 bases in the middle.

J is TRBJ2-7 and V is TRBV28, with 12 bases fitting TRBD1. V trimming: 8 bases; J trimming: 7 bases; junction bases outside the gene matches: 15. Germline V gives CDR1 MDHEN, CDR2 SYDVKM. The CDR3 sequence is 16 residues long. CDR3 region: CASVSGGGQGAREQYF. As DNA, the CDR3 is TGTGCCAGCGTTTCGGGAGGGGGACAGGGGGCGCGGGAGCAGTACTTC.

This clone was seen only once. The V call is TRBV28, the J call TRBJ1-5, with no clear D. CDR3 length: 16 amino acids. From germline, CDR1 is MDHEN and CDR2 SYDVKM. The V and J ends lost 6 bases and 1 base respectively, with 16 bases between them. CDR3 residues: CASSHWEIGSNQPQHF. DNA of the CDR3: TGTGCCAGCAGCCATTGGGAAATAGGGAGCAATCAGCCCCAGCATTTT.

This clone came up a few times. Other DNA sequences within the sample encode an identical CDR3. The chain recombines TRBV5-4 with TRBJ1-2; the match to TRBD1 covers 8 bases. The CDR3 covers 13 residues. V dropped 0 bases and J dropped 8; count of bases not matched to a gene: 3. Germline CDR1 SGHNT, CDR2 YYREEE (reference sequence). CDR3 region: CASSLDRGYGYTF. The CDR3 DNA sequence: TGTGCCAGCAGCTTGGACAGGGGGTACGGCTACACCTTC.

This clone was seen once. V usage is TRBV28 and J usage is TRBJ2-1; no reliable D call. CDR1 is MDHEN, CDR2 SYDVKM, per germline. The CDR3 is made up of 13 amino acids. Trimming left V 2 bases short and J 5 bases short, with 7 bases between. The CDR3 sequence is CASSLGGHNEQFF. Here the CDR3 DNA reads TGTGCCAGCAGTTTAGGCGGCCACAATGAGCAGTTCTTC.

The chain uses TRBV6-5 and TRBJ1-2; D might be TRBD1 (6 bases). V lost 0 bases and J 3 bases, leaving 14 bases between the germline ends. The CDR3 consists of 16 residues. The germline CDR1 and CDR2 sequences are MNHEY and SVGAGI. CDR3 nucleotide sequence: TGTGCCAGCAGTTACTCGGGGGGGGCCTTGGACTATGGCTACACCTTC. It is translated as CASSYSGGALDYGYTF.

The chain uses TRBV13 and TRBJ2-5; D possibly corresponds to TRBD2 (6 bases). CDR1 and CDR2 from the germline V gene are PRHDT and FYEKMQ (reference sequence). V shed 5 bases and J shed 5 bases, with 18 bases lying between them. The CDR3 has 15 residues. Written as DNA, the CDR3 is TGTGCCAGCAGCCCTAGGGGAGGAACTTCGGAGACCCAGTACTTC. It yields the protein CASSPRGGTSETQYF.

V is TRBV15 and J is TRBJ2-1, with 9 bases aligning to TRBD1. V lost 4 bases, J lost 5 bases, and 6 bases stayed unmatched. Germline-derived CDR1 and CDR2 are LNHNV and YYDKDF (reference sequence). The CDR3 has 15 amino acids. In nucleotides, the CDR3 is TGTGCCACCAGCACCGGACAGGGGTCACACAATGAGCAGTTCTTC. Translating it yields CATSTGQGSHNEQFF.